A selection of T cell receptor beta chains follows, all from one sample in a study of blood T cell repertoires in COVID-19. TCRdb's table, derived via immunoSEQ multiplex PCR, lists solely in-frame clones and lacks some. This sample has around 280,000 clones, with around 85% found just once. Material for sequencing was PBMCs or T cells enriched from blood (not recorded which). The receptors were gathered from a woman aged 40-49 years who had recovered from COVID-19. Both conserved end residues are part of each CDR3. The D gene is left open where the match is weak. Size values are once, few and many counts, or a class for expanded clones, and some rows have none.

size: NA; D: NA; V: TRBV4-2; J: TRBJ1-5; DNA: TGTGCCAGCAGCCGAACGGAGGCTTACAATCAGCCCCAGCATTTT; CDR3: CASSRTEAYNQPQHF
size: NA; D: TRBD1; V: TRBV6-5; J: TRBJ1-2; DNA: TGTGCCAGCAGGGGACAGGGGGCGCGTGGCTACACCTTC; CDR3: CASRGQGARGYTF
size: once; D: NA; V: TRBV6-4; J: TRBJ2-1; DNA: TGTGCCAGCAGTTCGAGCCAGGGGTCGGCCAATGAGCAGTTCTTC; CDR3: CASSSSQGSANEQFF
size: NA; D: NA; V: TRBV28; J: TRBJ1-2; DNA: TGTGCCAGCAGTTTGGGGGGGAGGCCCGGAGGCTACACCTTC; CDR3: CASSLGGRPGGYTF
size: NA; D: TRBD2; V: TRBV11-3; J: TRBJ2-1; DNA: TGTGCCAGCAGCGCGGGGGGTGAGGGCTACAATGAGCAGTTCTTC; CDR3: CASSAGGEGYNEQFF
size: NA; D: NA; V: TRBV28; J: TRBJ2-7; DNA: TGTGCCAGCAGTTTCGGACAGCCTTCACGATACGAGCAGTACTTC; CDR3: CASSFGQPSRYEQYF
size: NA; D: TRBD1; V: TRBV29-1; J: TRBJ2-7; DNA: TGCAGCGTTGAATCCGGGACAGTGCACGAGCAGTACTTC; CDR3: CSVESGTVHEQYF
size: NA; D: NA; V: TRBV28; J: TRBJ2-5; DNA: TGTGCCAGCAGTTTAACCCCTCGAGGGGAGACCCAGTACTTC; CDR3: CASSLTPRGETQYF
size: once; D: TRBD2; V: TRBV25-1; J: TRBJ2-1; DNA: TGTGCCAGCAGTGATAATTGGGGAGCGGGGGCGGGTAATGAGCAGTTCTTC; CDR3: CASSDNWGAGAGNEQFF
size: NA; D: TRBD2; V: TRBV19; J: TRBJ2-2; DNA: TGTGCCAGTAGTGTCAGGCAAGCGGGAGACGACACCGGGGAGCTGTTTTTT; CDR3: CASSVRQAGDDTGELFF
size: NA; D: TRBD2; V: TRBV18; J: TRBJ2-2; DNA: TGTGCCTCAAATCGGGAGCGGGAGAACACCGGGGAGCTGTTTTTT; CDR3: CASNRERENTGELFF
size: NA; D: NA; V: TRBV7-8; J: TRBJ1-6; DNA: TGTGCCAGCAGCTCCTTGGTTAGCGGGCGCGTAATCGACGATTCACCCCTCCACTTT; CDR3: CASSSLVSGRVIDDSPLHF
size: NA; D: NA; V: TRBV14; J: TRBJ1-3; DNA: TGTGCCAGCAGCAATCAGGGTATCTCTGGAAACACCATATATTTT; CDR3: CASSNQGISGNTIYF
size: once; D: NA; V: TRBV5-4; J: TRBJ1-2; DNA: TGTGCCAGCAGCTTGGTAACAGGGTACAACTATGGCTACACCTTC; CDR3: CASSLVTGYNYGYTF
size: NA; D: TRBD2; V: TRBV4-2; J: TRBJ2-3; DNA: TGTGCCAGCAGCCAAGGACTAGCGGGAGCAGATACGCAGTATTTT; CDR3: CASSQGLAGADTQYF
size: once; D: NA; V: TRBV7-9; J: TRBJ2-4; DNA: TGTGCCAGCAGCGCGCTTGGCGGCCCTCGGAGCATTCAGTACTTC; CDR3: CASSALGGPRSIQYF
size: NA; D: NA; V: TRBV6-5; J: TRBJ1-1; DNA: TGTGCCAGCAGTTCACGCGGGGGGGGCGTCTACACTGAAGCTTTCTTT; CDR3: CASSSRGGGVYTEAFF
size: NA; D: NA; V: TRBV28; J: TRBJ1-1; DNA: TGTGCCAGCAGACCTACAGGGAGCACTGAAGCTTTCTTT; CDR3: CASRPTGSTEAFF
size: NA; D: NA; V: TRBV9; J: TRBJ1-6; DNA: TGTGCCAGCAGCTCCTGGATGGGCAGATATAATTCACCCCTCCACTTT; CDR3: CASSSWMGRYNSPLHF
size: NA; D: TRBD1; V: TRBV5-1; J: TRBJ2-7; DNA: TGCGCCAGCAGCTTGGAGCAGGGGGCTACCTACGAGCAGTACTTC; CDR3: CASSLEQGATYEQYF
size: NA; D: NA; V: TRBV4-3; J: TRBJ1-1; DNA: TGCGCCAGCAGCCAAGAGGGGGGTGAGGACACTGAAGCTTTCTTT; CDR3: CASSQEGGEDTEAFF
size: NA; D: NA; V: TRBV15; J: TRBJ1-1; DNA: TGTGCCACCAGCATAATAACCCGCGGAGGCACTGAAGCTTTCTTT; CDR3: CATSIITRGGTEAFF
size: once; D: NA; V: TRBV28; J: TRBJ1-1; DNA: TGTGCCAGCAATCTTCTTGACAGGATTGGAACTGAAGCTTTCTTT; CDR3: CASNLLDRIGTEAFF
size: NA; D: TRBD1; V: TRBV10-3; J: TRBJ2-7; DNA: TGTGCCATCGGGGGACAGGCCGACGAGCAGTACTTC; CDR3: CAIGGQADEQYF
size: NA; D: TRBD1; V: TRBV6-5; J: TRBJ1-5; DNA: TGTGCCAGCAGCCCGGACAGGGGAAGCAATCAGCCCCAGCATTTT; CDR3: CASSPDRGSNQPQHF
size: NA; D: NA; V: TRBV2; J: TRBJ1-5; DNA: TGTGCCAGCAGTGCGCAGGGGCTTCAGCCCCAGCATTTT; CDR3: CASSAQGLQPQHF
size: NA; D: TRBD2; V: TRBV27; J: TRBJ2-4; DNA: TGTGCCAGCAGTTCGCGGGGGACGGCCAAAAACATTCAGTACTTC; CDR3: CASSSRGTAKNIQYF
size: NA; D: NA; V: TRBV20-1; J: TRBJ1-4; DNA: TGCAGTGCTAGTCCCGGGGGATACAATGAAAAACTGTTTTTT; CDR3: CSASPGGYNEKLFF